Each of the 5 T cell receptor beta chains below was sequenced from the same sample in a study of control samples from healthy donors and cancer patients. Profiled with immunoSEQ multiplex PCR; TCRdb holds only in-frame clones, not every one. This sample yields 75,000 to 100,000 clones, of which approximately 92% are seen a single time; approximately 3% belongs to the top ten. What was sequenced was blood. Receptor source: a human donor in good health. The donor label of this sample is uncertain.

The chain has TRBV6-6 and TRBJ1-3; no clear D. The CDR3 loop spans 11 amino acids. With 5 bases removed from V and 7 bases from J, the gap between germline ends came to 6 bases. Looked up from germline, CDR1 is MNHNY and CDR2 is SVGAGI (reference sequence). The CDR3 bases are TGTGCCAGCAGTCCGGAGAACACCATATATTTT. Protein product: CASSPENTIYF.

The chain has TRBV11-2 and TRBJ2-7, with TRBD2 identical over 9 bases. J was trimmed by 1 base and V by 1 base; bases with no gene match: 5. Germline values: CDR1 SGHAT, CDR2 FQNNGV. The CDR3 sequence is 16 residues long. The CDR3 DNA sequence: TGTGCCAGCAGCTTAGGTTTTAGCGGGGGTTCCTACGAGCAGTACTTC. The encoded protein is CASSLGFSGGSYEQYF.

In this sample, this clone turned up once. CDR3 nucleotides: TGTGCCAGCAGCTTAAGGCGGGGGGACTACACAGATACGCAGTATTTT. Protein sequence: CASSLRRGDYTDTQYF. This chain links TRBV13 with TRBJ2-3; 8 nucleotides match TRBD2. This CDR3 comprises 16 residues. Germline-derived CDR1 and CDR2 are PRHDT and FYEKMQ (reference sequence). Trimming removed 2 bases from V and 2 bases from J; junction bases left unmatched: 6.

Comments on this clone: The identical CDR3 is also encoded by other nucleotide sequences in the sample. J is TRBJ2-2 and V is TRBV7-2; D remains unclear. The V end was cut by 4 bases, the J end by 3 bases, with 3 bases between. This CDR3 comprises 12 residues. CDR1 and CDR2 (germline): SGHTA, FQGNSA. CDR3 nucleotides: TGTGCCAGCAGCTCGGACACCGGGGAGCTGTTTTTT. Its translation is CASSSDTGELFF.

The rearrangement links TRBV5-8 to TRBJ2-1; D remains ambiguous. This CDR3 has 13 amino acids. Trimming took off 7 bases at V and 0 bases at J, with 8 bases between the two ends. Germline V gives CDR1 SGHTS, CDR2 YDEGEE. The CDR3 spells CASPRRSYNEQFF. In DNA, the CDR3 is TGTGCCAGCCCCAGGCGCTCCTACAATGAGCAGTTCTTC.